These 2 T cell receptor beta chains came from one sample sequenced in a study of blood T cell repertoires in COVID-19. This table comes from immunoSEQ multiplex PCR, and its TCRdb copy is limited to in-frame clones, with some not included. This table has fewer than 250,000 clones, approximately 90% appearing once. The sample comprised peripheral blood. These receptors all stem from a man between 25 and 39 years old with COVID-19, enrolled during active disease.

The chain employs TRBV4-1 and TRBJ1-3, with TRBD1 as a possible D gene (5 bases). The germline V gene has CDR1 MGHRA and CDR2 YSYEKL. Deletions cut 1 base from V and 0 bases from J, with 13 bases between. CDR3 size: 17 residues. The CDR3 loop reads CASSQVGTLSSGNTIYF. CDR3 in DNA: TGCGCCAGCAGCCAAGTCGGGACTCTCAGCTCTGGAAACACCATATATTTT.

This clone was seen a single time. The chain employs TRBV19 and TRBJ2-2, with 14 bases identical to TRBD2. CDR3 length: 17 residues. Looked up from germline, CDR1 is LNHDA and CDR2 is SQIVND (reference sequence). V trimming: 5 bases; J trimming: 4 bases; junction bases outside the gene matches: 6. CDR3 amino acids: CASSGLAGGAGTGELFF. As DNA, the CDR3 is TGTGCCAGTAGTGGACTAGCGGGAGGCGCGGGCACCGGGGAGCTGTTTTTT.